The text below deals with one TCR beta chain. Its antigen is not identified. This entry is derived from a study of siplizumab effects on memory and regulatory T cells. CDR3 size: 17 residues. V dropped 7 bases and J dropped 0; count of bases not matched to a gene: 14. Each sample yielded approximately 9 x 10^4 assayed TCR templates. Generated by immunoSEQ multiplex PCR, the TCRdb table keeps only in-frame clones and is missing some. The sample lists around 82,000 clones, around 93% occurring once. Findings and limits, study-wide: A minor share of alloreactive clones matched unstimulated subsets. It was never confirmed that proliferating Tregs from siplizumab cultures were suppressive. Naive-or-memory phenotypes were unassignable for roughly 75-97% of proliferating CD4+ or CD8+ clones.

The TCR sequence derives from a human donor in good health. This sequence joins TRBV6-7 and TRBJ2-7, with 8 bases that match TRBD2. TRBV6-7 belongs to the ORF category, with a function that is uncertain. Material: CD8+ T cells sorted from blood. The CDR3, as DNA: TGTGCCAGCACCCCGGTGAGCGGGGGCGACCCCTCCTACGAGCAGTACTTC. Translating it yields CASTPVSGGDPSYEQYF.